This T cell receptor (beta chain) is drawn from a study of blood T cell repertoires in COVID-19. Overall study: The United States, Italy and Spain were the sources of the acute and convalescent COVID-19 samples.

Original analysis: The assay estimated nucleated cells by amplifying reference gene primers. TCRdb keeps only in-frame clones here, not all; method: immunoSEQ multiplex PCR. V, J and clone size derive from that table, while D and trimming were established from the DNA sequence. Of tens of thousands of clones in the sample, 75% to 95% were seen once. Specimen: peripheral blood. The sequence was collected from a human donor in a cohort sampled during active COVID-19.

CDR3 nucleotide sequence: TGCGCCAGCAGCTTCGCACAGGGCGCCAGTATACGGTATGGCTACACCTTC. Amino acid sequence: CASSFAQGASIRYGYTF. This chain uses TRBV5-1 with TRBJ1-2; D possibly corresponds to TRBD1 (6 bases). Trimming took off 2 bases at V and 5 bases at J, with 22 bases between the two ends. Germline V gene lookup returns CDR1 SGHRS and CDR2 YFSETQ. The CDR3 totals 17 residues. Looking up the rest from reference TRBV5-1 and TRBJ1-2 gives the full variable domain: KAGVTQTPRYLIKTRGQQVTLSCSPISGHRSVSWYQQTPGQGLQFLFEYFSETQRNKGNFPGRFSGRQFSNSRSEMNVSTLELGDSALYLCASSFAQGASIRYGYTFGSGTRLTVV.